What follows are 9 T cell receptor beta chains derived from one specimen sequenced in a study of blood T cell repertoires in COVID-19. Profiled with immunoSEQ multiplex PCR; TCRdb holds only in-frame clones, not every one. This table has around 97,000 clones, 70% to 90% appearing once. Input material: peripheral blood. These receptors all stem from a woman aged 55-70 years with acute or convalescent COVID-19.

The chain uses TRBV19 and TRBJ2-3; 7 bases fit TRBD1. Unmatched junction bases numbered 14, after V lost 8 bases and J lost 6 bases. This CDR3 is built from 15 residues. CDR1 LNHDA and CDR2 SQIVND come from the germline V gene (reference sequence). The CDR3 DNA reads as TGTGCCAGTGAAGGCGTAACAGGGGAAGGGGATACGCAGTATTTT. Residues: CASEGVTGEGDTQYF.

The chain combines TRBV7-3 with TRBJ2-2; D is perhaps TRBD2 (6 bases). Germline CDR1 reads SGHTA; CDR2 reads FQGTGA. CDR3 length equals 15 residues. Trimming removed 2 bases from V and 3 bases from J, with 10 bases in between. CDR3 in DNA: TGTGCCAGCAGCTTAGATGGCGGGGACACCGGGGAGCTGTTTTTT. It codes for CASSLDGGDTGELFF.

This clone was recorded only once. The chain recombines TRBV28 with TRBJ2-3, with 9 bases fitting TRBD2. After removal of 2 bases from V and 2 bases from J, the junction contained 5 bases not matched to a gene. Germline CDR1 is MDHEN and CDR2 is SYDVKM. The CDR3 is 16 amino acids. The CDR3 nucleotides read TGTGCCAGCAGTTTAGGGGCTAGCGGGACCACAGATACGCAGTATTTT. Translating gives CASSLGASGTTDTQYF.

This chain joins TRBV28 and TRBJ2-3; D is perhaps TRBD2 (5 bases). Germline V CDR1 and CDR2: MDHEN, SYDVKM. V gave up 4 bases and J gave up 0 bases, with 8 bases separating them. The CDR3 has 14 amino acids. The DNA of the CDR3 is TGTGCCAGCAGTTCTGGACTCAGCACAGATACGCAGTATTTT. Protein: CASSSGLSTDTQYF.

This clone was seen only a few times. V is TRBV4-1 and J is TRBJ1-2, with D uncertain. V was pared by 7 bases and J by 7 bases, with 19 bases between. The CDR3 has 14 amino acids. Germline V gene data show CDR1 as MGHRA and CDR2 as YSYEKL. In DNA form, the CDR3 reads TGCGCCAGCAAGCTGAGGGAATACGATCTTGGCTACACCTTC. This gives the protein CASKLREYDLGYTF.

This rearrangement joins TRBV19 to TRBJ2-7; D might be TRBD1 (6 bases). With 6 bases removed from V and 2 bases from J, the gap between germline ends came to 17 bases. Germline V gene lookup returns CDR1 LNHDA and CDR2 SQIVND (reference sequence). This CDR3 is built from 15 residues. The CDR3 DNA is TGTGCCAGTAGCCGGACCAGAGGGGGAACCTACGAGCAGTACTTC. Encoded protein: CASSRTRGGTYEQYF.

The genes are TRBV5-1 and TRBJ2-1; TRBD1 aligns across 7 bases. The V gene's germline CDR1 is SGHRS and CDR2 YFSETQ. The ends lost 1 base at V and 3 bases at J; junction bases unmatched: 4. The CDR3 has 15 residues. The CDR3 bases are TGCGCCAGCAGCTTGACAGGGGAAAACTACAATGAGCAGTTCTTC. Its protein is CASSLTGENYNEQFF.

The CDR3 protein is CASSRPGVSADTQYF. CDR3 coding DNA: TGCGCCAGCAGCCGGCCCGGGGTTAGCGCAGATACGCAGTATTTT. V gene TRBV5-1 combines with J gene TRBJ2-3; D is possibly TRBD2 (5 bases). Trimming cost V 4 bases and J 4 bases, with 16 bases left between them. Germline V gene sequence: CDR1 SGHRS, CDR2 YFSETQ. CDR3 length: 15 amino acids.

The chain joins TRBV6-5 to TRBJ2-1; possibly TRBD2 for D (5 bases). The CDR3 covers 13 residues. The V end lost 4 bases, the J end lost 8 bases, and 12 bases lay between the germline ends. CDR1 is MNHEY and CDR2 is SVGAGI in the germline V gene. The CDR3 bases are TGTGCCAGCAGTTTTAGCAGCGGTTATGAGCAGTTCTTC. This gives the protein CASSFSSGYEQFF.